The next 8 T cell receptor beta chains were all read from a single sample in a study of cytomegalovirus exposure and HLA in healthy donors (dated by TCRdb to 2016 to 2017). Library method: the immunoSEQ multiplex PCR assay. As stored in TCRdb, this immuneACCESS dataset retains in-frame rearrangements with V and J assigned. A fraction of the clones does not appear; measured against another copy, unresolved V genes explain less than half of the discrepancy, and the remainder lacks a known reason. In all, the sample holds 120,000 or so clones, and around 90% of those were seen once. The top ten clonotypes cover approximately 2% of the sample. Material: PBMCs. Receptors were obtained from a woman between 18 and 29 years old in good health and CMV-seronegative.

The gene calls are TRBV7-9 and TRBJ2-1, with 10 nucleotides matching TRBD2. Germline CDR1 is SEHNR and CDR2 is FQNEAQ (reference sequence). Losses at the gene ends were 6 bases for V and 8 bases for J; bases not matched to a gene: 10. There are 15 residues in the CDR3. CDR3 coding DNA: TGTGCCAGCAGTAAACTAGCGGGGACATCGGATGAGCAGTTCTTC. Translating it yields CASSKLAGTSDEQFF.

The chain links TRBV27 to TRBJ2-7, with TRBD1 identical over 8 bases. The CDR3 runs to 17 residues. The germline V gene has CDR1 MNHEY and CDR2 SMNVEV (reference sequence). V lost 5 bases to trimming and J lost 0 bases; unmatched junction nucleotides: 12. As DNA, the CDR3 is TGTGCCAGCAGTGCGACGACAGGGGACGACAGCTCCTACGAGCAGTACTTC. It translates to CASSATTGDDSSYEQYF.

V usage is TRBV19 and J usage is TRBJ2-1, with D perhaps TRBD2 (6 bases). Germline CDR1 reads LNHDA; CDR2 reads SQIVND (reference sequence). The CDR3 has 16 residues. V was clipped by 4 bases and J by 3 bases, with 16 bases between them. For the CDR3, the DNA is TGTGCCAGTAGTACTAGGTTGGCCGGGAGCTACAATGAGCAGTTCTTC. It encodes CASSTRLAGSYNEQFF.

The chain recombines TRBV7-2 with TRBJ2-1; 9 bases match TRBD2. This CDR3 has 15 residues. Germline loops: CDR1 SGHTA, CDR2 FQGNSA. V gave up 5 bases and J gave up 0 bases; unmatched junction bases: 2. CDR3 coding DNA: TGTGCCAGCAGCCTTAGCGGGAGCTCCTACAATGAGCAGTTCTTC. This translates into CASSLSGSSYNEQFF.

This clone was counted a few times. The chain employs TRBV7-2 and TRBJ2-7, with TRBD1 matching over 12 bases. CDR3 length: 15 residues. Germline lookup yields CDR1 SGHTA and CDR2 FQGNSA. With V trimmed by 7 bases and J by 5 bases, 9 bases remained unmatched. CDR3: CASKSSGTGGHEQYF. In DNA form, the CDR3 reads TGTGCCAGCAAATCCTCCGGGACAGGGGGCCACGAGCAGTACTTC.

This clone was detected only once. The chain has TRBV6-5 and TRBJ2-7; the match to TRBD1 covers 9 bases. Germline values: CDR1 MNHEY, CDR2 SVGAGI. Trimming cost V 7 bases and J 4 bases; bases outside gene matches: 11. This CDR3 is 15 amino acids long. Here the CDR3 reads CASTLGGDRVYEQYF. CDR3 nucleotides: TGTGCCAGCACCTTGGGGGGGGACAGGGTATACGAGCAGTACTTC.

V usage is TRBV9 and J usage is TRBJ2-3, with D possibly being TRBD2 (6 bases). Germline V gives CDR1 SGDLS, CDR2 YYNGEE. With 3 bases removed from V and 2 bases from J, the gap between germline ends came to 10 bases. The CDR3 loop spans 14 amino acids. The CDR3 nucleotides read TGTGCCAGCAGCGGGGGGGACTTCACAGATACGCAGTATTTT. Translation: CASSGGDFTDTQYF.

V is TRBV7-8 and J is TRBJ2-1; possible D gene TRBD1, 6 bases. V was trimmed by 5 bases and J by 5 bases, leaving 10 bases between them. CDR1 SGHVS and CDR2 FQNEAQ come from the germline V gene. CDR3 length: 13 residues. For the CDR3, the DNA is TGTGCCAGCAGCAAGGGGGAAAACAATGAGCAGTTCTTC. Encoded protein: CASSKGENNEQFF.